This T cell receptor (beta chain) was identified during a study of Ad26.COV2.S vaccination and SARS-CoV-2 variants (TCRdb year 2021). Notes on the research overall: TCRbeta repertoire sequencing served as the tool for gauging how specific and how broad the SARS-CoV-2-reactive T cell receptors were following Ad26.COV2.S vaccination. A total of 32 samples were included in the TCR-sequenced set, comprising around 19 Ad26.COV2.S vaccine recipients, 5 placebo recipients and 8 SARS-CoV-2 convalescent individuals.

The CDR3 contains 16 residues, cysteine and phenylalanine counted. CDR3 DNA is the only sequence kept; it has 48 bases, read in frame from the first base. For this chain, trimming is 5 bases at the V end and 2 bases at the J end, and the number of junction bases without a gene match is 8. CDR1 and CDR2, looked up from the germline V gene, are SGHVS and FQNEAQ. The immunoSEQ Assay was used to sequence TCRbeta CDR3 regions. After extraction, genomic DNA underwent amplification by bias-controlled multiplex PCR, followed by high-throughput sequencing. The original pipeline was this. To quantify the absolute abundance of every unique TCRbeta CDR3 region, sequences were collapsed and filtered. Usable DNA was measured by amplifying reference genes present in all nucleated cells, and TCRbeta template counts were normalized to that usable DNA to estimate T cell fraction. Repertoire TCRs were annotated as SARS-CoV-2-specific by exact matching of V gene, CDR3 amino acid sequence and J gene to a known reactive TCR set. The reference SARS-CoV-2 TCR set came from MIRA and was filtered for enrichment in COVID-19-positive ImmuneCODE repertoires, removing public or cross-reactive TCRs. Using the MIRA antigens, annotated TCRs were further analysed by specific ORF or by position within an ORF. Breadth was defined as annotated unique rearrangements over total unique productive rearrangements; depth was the summed frequency of those rearrangements. Two-sided Wilcoxon rank-sum tests were applied when comparing TCR breadth between groups. TCRdb carries this immuneACCESS record with in-frame sequences only. Its versions omit some clonotypes, under half of them owing to an unresolved V gene in the studies checked, with the rest unexplained. The DNA was the basis for D and trimming; V, J and clone size are from that table. The sample table holds approximately 140,000 clones, of which 86% were seen once. Approximately 5.1% of the sample goes to the ten largest clones.

As for this clone: No antigen is known for it. Per-base qualities were not stored, and no clone one base away is much larger.

Paper-wide results and their limitations: Higher spike-specific TCR breadth was observed in Ad26.COV2.S recipients than in placebo recipients (P = 0.0014). Substantial breadth of spike-specific CD8+ and CD4+ T cell responses was reported after vaccination. Non-spike TCR breadth was comparable between vaccine and placebo recipients, consistent with the vaccine containing only spike. According to the authors, total T cell responses may have been underestimated by the TCR breadth and depth analyses.

In the paper's terms, the time point label means: individuals recovered from natural SARS-CoV-2 infection. This receptor was taken from a human donor who had recovered from COVID-19. The material was peripheral blood, obtained after recovery from COVID-19. Recombination connected TRBV7-8 to TRBJ2-3, with 9 junctional bases fitting TRBD2. The DNA sequence reads TGTGCCAGCAGCCGACAGCGGGGGGTTAACACAGATACGCAGTATTTT. Its translation is CASSRQRGVNTDTQYF.